This T cell receptor (beta chain) was identified in a study of T-cell memory formation after mild COVID-19 listed by TCRdb under 2021. At the level of the whole study: TCR sequence clusters from the two donors were found to be largely donor specific. In a couple of donors, T-cell clones that expanded and contracted after mild COVID-19 were tracked by sequencing TCRalpha and TCRbeta repertoires over time. The cohort comprised two young, previously healthy adult volunteers, one female and one male.

PBMCs were isolated by Ficoll-Paque density gradient centrifugation. The CDR3 covers 14 residues, taking in both the cysteine and the phenylalanine. The CDR3 DNA has 42 bases and is translated from base 1. V sheds 4 bases and J sheds 7 bases, leaving 12 bases between their ends. The germline V gene sets CDR1 to SGDLS and CDR2 to YYNGEE. The data were produced on an Illumina NovaSeq 6000. cDNA libraries for TCRalpha and TCRbeta were prepared by 5'RACE using constant-segment primers, with sample barcodes and unique molecular identifiers added. RNA was extracted from every sample with Trizol reagent. Libraries were amplified in two PCR steps, with a second sample barcode and Illumina TruSeq adapters added in the second step. Libraries were sequenced on an Illumina NovaSeq with 2 x 150 bp paired-end reads. The study's processing was this. The reads were demultiplexed and collapsed into UMI-guided consensus sequences using migec v1.2.7. With mixcr v2.1.11, UMI consensuses were aligned to TRA and TRB V and J templates and assembled into clonotypes. Expanded or contracted clonotypes were those called significant by both edgeR and NoisET, with noise models trained on biological replicates. For edgeR calls, the thresholds were a false discovery rate-adjusted p below 0.01 and a log2 fold-change of 1. As an exploratory analysis of dynamics, max-normalized trajectories of the 1000 most abundant clonotypes were examined with PCA combined with hierarchical clustering. The CD4 or CD8 phenotype of responding clones was assigned using the separately sequenced CD4+ and CD8+ repertoires. The public reads were reanalyzed by TCRdb: fastp trimming at Q25, MiXCR alignment, in-frame beta chains only. Every CDR3 protein is listed once, alongside the most common genes and DNA of its rows. The V and J calls come from TCRdb's annotation, not from the publication. The sample data list 390,000 or so distinct CDR3 sequences, and approximately 16% of these were observed just once. The ten largest clones represent around a fifth of the sample.

The research as a whole found: Only two mild cases were covered by the study, and larger cohorts that include severe cases with pre-infection samples were considered necessary. The second-wave clones that peaked on day 37 were not confirmed to be SARS-CoV-2 specific. Some responding clones were found in pre-infection memory, which suggests that pre-existing cross-reactive memory T cells took part in the SARS-CoV-2 response. Contracting CD4+ clones were located mainly in the CM and EM memory subsets, whereas CD8+ clones were found to be enriched in EMRA. Clones that contracted from day 15 to 85 showed balanced CD4/CD8 phenotypes, whereas a second wave of clones that expanded from day 15 to 37 leaned towards CD4+.

Concerning this clonotype itself: Its antigen remains undetermined. There are no base qualities to consult, and no much larger clone falls within one base.

The TCR comes from a man aged 18 to 35 who had mild COVID-19 (a few samples of this study predate the infection). The sample titles of this study are shuffled in the database, so cell type and time point are left out; the donor was told from shared clones. What was sequenced was PBMCs or a T cell subset sorted from them (not recorded which). Recombination linked TRBV9 to TRBJ1-6, with a tentative D gene TRBD1 over 5 matching bases. The CDR3 protein sequence reads: CASSPGARNSPLHF. The nucleotide sequence reads as follows: TGTGCCAGCAGCCCCGGGGCGAGGAATTCACCCCTCCACTTT.